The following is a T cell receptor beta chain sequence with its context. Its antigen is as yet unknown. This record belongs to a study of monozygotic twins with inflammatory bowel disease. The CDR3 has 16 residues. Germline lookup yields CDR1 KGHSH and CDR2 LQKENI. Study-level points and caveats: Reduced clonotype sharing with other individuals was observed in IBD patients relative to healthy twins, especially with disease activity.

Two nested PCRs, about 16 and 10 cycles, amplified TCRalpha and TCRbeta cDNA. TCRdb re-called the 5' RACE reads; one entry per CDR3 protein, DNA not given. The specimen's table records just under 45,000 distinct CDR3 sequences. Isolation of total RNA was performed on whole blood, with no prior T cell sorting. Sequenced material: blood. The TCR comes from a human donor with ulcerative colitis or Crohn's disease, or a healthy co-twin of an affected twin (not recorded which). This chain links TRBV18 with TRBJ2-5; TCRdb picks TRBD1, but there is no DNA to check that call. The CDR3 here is CASSPWGRGHQETQYF.